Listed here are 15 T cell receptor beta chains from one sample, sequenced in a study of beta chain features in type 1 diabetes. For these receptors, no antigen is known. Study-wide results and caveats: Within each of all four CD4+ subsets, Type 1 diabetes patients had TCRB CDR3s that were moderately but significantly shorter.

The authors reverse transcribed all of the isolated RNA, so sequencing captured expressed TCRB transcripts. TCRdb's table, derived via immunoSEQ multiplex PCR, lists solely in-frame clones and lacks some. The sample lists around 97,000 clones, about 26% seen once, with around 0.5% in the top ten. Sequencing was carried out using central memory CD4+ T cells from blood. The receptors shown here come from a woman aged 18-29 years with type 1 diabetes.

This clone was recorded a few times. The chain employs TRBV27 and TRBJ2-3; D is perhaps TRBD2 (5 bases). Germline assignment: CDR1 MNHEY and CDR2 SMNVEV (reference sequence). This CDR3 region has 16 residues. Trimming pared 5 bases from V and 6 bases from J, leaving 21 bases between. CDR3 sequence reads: CASSRRRSASPDTQYF. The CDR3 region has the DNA TGTGCCAGCAGTCGCCGACGATCGGCTAGCCCCGATACGCAGTATTTT.

The CDR3 protein is CASSLISYRDPEAFF. The CDR3 region has the DNA TGTGCCAGCAGCTTAATATCCTACAGGGACCCTGAAGCTTTCTTT. This rearrangement joins TRBV13 to TRBJ1-1, with D possibly TRBD1 on 6 matching bases. The CDR3 extends over 15 amino acids. Per germline, CDR1 PRHDT and CDR2 FYEKMQ (reference sequence). V dropped 2 bases and J dropped 6 bases, with 16 bases sitting between them. The full variable domain, its missing parts supplied by reference TRBV13 and TRBJ1-1, is AAGVIQSPRHLIKEKRETATLKCYPIPRHDTVYWYQQGPGQDPQFLISFYEKMQSDKGSIPDRFSAQQFSDYHSELNMSSLELGDSALYFCASSLISYRDPEAFFGQGTRLTVV.

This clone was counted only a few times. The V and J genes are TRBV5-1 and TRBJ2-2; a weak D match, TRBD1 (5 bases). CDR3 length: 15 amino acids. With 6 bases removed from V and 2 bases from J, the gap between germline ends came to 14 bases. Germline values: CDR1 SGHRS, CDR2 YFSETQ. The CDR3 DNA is TGCGCCAGCACCCCAAGGGGATCCAACACCGGGGAGCTGTTTTTT. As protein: CASTPRGSNTGELFF.

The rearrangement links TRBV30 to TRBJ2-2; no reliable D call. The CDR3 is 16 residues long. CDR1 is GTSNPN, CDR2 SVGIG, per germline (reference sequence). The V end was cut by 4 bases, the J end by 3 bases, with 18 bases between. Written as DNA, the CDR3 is TGTGCCTGGACCCGCCCCGGTAGCTTAGACACCGGGGAGCTGTTTTTT. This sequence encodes CAWTRPGSLDTGELFF. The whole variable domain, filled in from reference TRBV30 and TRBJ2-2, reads SQTIHQWPATLVQPVGSPLSLECTVEGTSNPNLYWYRQAAGRGLQLLFYSVGIGQISSEVPQNLSASRPQDRQFILSSKKLLLSDSGFYLCAWTRPGSLDTGELFFGEGSRLTVL.

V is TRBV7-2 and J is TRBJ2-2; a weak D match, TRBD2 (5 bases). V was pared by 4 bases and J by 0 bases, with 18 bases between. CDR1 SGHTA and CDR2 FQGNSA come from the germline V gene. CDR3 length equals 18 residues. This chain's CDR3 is CASSSVTTSPTNTGELFF. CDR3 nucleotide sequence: TGTGCCAGCAGCTCAGTTACAACTAGTCCCACGAACACCGGGGAGCTGTTTTTT.

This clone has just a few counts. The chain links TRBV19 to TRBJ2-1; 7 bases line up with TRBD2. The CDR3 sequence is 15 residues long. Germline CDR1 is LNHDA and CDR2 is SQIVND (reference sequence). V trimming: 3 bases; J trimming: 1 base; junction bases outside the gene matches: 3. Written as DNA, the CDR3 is TGTGCCAGTAGTATGTCGCGGGAGTCCTACAATGAGCAGTTCTTC. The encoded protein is CASSMSRESYNEQFF.

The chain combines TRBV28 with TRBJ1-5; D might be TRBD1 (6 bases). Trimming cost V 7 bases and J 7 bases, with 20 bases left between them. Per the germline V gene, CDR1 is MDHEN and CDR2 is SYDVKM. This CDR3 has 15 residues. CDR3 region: CASIFSGGNWQPQHF. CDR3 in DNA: TGTGCCAGCATTTTCTCGGGGGGCAATTGGCAGCCCCAGCATTTT.

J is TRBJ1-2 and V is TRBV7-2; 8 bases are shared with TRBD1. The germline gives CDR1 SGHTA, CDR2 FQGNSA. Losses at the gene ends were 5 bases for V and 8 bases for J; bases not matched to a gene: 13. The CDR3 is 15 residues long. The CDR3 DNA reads TGTGCCAGCAGCCTACGACAGGGGATGGTCCAAGGCTACACCTTC. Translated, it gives CASSLRQGMVQGYTF.

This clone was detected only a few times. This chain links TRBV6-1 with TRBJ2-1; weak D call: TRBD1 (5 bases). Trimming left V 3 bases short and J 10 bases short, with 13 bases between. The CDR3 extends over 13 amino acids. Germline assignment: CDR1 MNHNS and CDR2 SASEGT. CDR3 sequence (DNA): TGTGCCAGCAGTGAGCTTTTACCAGGGGAGCAGTTCTTC. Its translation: CASSELLPGEQFF.

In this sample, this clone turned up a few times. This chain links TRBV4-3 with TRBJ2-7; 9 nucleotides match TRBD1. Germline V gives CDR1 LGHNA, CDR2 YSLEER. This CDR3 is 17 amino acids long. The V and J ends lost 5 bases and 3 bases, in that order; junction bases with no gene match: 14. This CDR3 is CASSAGQGCNENYEQYV. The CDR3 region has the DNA TGCGCCAGCAGCGCGGGACAGGGATGTAACGAGAACTACGAGCAGTACGTC.

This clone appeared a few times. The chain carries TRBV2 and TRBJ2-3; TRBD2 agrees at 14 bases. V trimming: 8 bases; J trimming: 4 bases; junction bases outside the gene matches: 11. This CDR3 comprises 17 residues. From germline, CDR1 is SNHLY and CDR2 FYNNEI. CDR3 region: CASAKGLAGEGADTQYF. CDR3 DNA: TGTGCCAGCGCGAAGGGACTAGCGGGAGAGGGGGCAGATACGCAGTATTTT. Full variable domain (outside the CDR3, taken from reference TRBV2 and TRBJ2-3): EPEVTQTPSHQVTQMGQEVILRCVPISNHLYFYWYRQILGQKVEFLVSFYNNEISEKSEIFDDQFSVERPDGSNFTLKIRSTKLEDSAMYFCASAKGLAGEGADTQYFGPGTRLTVL.

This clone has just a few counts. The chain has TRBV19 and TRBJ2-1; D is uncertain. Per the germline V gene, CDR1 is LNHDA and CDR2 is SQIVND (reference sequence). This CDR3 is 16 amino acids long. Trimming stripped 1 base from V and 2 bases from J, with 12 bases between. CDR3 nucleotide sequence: TGTGCCAGTAGTATAGCCCCAGGTCACCCCTACAATGAGCAGTTCTTC. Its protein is CASSIAPGHPYNEQFF.

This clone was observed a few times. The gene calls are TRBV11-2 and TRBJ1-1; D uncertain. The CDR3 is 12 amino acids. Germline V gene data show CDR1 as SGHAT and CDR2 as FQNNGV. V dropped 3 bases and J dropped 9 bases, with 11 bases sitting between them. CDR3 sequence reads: CASSFLLGKAFF. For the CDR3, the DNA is TGTGCCAGCAGCTTCTTACTAGGAAAAGCTTTCTTT.

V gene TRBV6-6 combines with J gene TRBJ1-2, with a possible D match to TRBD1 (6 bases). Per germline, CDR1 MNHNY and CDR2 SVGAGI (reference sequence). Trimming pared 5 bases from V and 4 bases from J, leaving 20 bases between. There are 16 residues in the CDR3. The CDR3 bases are TGTGCCAGCAGTGCCAACAGGGCCCCTACGATCTATGGCTACACCTTC. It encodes CASSANRAPTIYGYTF.

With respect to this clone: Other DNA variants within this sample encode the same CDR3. This CDR3 reads CASSPHMNTEAFF. The CDR3 DNA follows: TGTGCCAGCAGCCCCCACATGAACACTGAAGCTTTCTTT. V and J are TRBV7-2 and TRBJ1-1; no clear D gene. Germline CDR1 and CDR2: SGHTA and FQGNSA. The CDR3 covers 13 residues. The germline V and J ends were trimmed by 5 bases and 0 bases, with 7 bases remaining between them. Complete variable domain (other parts from reference TRBV7-2 and TRBJ1-1): GAGVSQSPSNKVTEKGKDVELRCDPISGHTALYWYRQSLGQGLEFLIYFQGNSAPDKSGLPSDRFSAERTGGSVSTLTIQRTQQEDSAVYLCASSPHMNTEAFFGQGTRLTVV.